This TCR beta chain is drawn from a study of CD8 T cells in ankylosing spondylitis. General observations from the study: Seemingly distinctive of ankylosing spondylitis blood was a TCR beta motif formed by eight highly homologous variants. Disease-linked clones reportedly showed significant enrichment in matched ankylosing spondylitis synovial fluid.

Libraries of TCR beta came from quantitative 5'-RACE with molecular barcodes. TCRdb re-called the 5' RACE reads with MiXCR, one entry per CDR3 protein. The sample carries some 130,000 distinct CDR3 sequences, approximately 7.4% recorded once. At least ten counts were recorded for this clonotype. Its target is not known. Sequencing input: blood, either unsorted or a sorted T cell fraction (not recorded which). This sequence originates from a female donor with ankylosing spondylitis or in good health (not recorded which).

The CDR3 reads CASSLGGARGYTF. CDR3 bases: TGTGCCAGCAGTTTGGGGGGGGCACGGGGCTACACCTTC. The chain employs TRBV12-3 or TRBV12-4 and TRBJ1-2, with D tentatively TRBD1 (6 bases). CDR3 length: 13 residues. Trimming pared 3 bases from V and 8 bases from J, leaving 13 bases between.